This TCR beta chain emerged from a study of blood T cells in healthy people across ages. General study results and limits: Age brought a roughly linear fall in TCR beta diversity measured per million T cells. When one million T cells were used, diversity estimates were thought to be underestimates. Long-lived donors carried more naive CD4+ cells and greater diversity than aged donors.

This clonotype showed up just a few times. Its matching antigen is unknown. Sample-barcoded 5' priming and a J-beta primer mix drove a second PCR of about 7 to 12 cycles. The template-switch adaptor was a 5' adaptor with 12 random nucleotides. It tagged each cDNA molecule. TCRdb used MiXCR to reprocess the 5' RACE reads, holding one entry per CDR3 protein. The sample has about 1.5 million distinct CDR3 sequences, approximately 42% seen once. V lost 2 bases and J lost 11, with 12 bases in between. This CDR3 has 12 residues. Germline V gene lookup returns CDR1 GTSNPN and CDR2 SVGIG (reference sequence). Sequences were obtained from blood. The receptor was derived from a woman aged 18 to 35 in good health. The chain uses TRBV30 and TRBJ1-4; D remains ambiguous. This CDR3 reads CAWSLPPAKLFF. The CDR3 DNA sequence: TGTGCCTGGAGTCTCCCTCCGGCCAAACTGTTTTTT.